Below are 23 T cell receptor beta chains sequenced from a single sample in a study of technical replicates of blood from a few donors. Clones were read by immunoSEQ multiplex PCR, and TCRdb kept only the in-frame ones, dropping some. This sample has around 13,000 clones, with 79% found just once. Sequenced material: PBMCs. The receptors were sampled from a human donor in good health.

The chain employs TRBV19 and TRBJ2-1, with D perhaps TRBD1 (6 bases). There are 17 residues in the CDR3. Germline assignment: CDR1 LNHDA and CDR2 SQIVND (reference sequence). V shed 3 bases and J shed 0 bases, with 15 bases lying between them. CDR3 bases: TGTGCCAGTAGTATTTCCGGAACAGGGCGCTCCTACAATGAGCAGTTCTTC. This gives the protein CASSISGTGRSYNEQFF.

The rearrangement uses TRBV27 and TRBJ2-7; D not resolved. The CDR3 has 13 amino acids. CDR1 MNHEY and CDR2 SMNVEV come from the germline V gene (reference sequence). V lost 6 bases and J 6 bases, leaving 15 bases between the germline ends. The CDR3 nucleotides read TGTGCCAGCAGCCCCGGGTGGCTCCTCGAGCAGTACTTC. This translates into CASSPGWLLEQYF.

The CDR3 sequence: CASSELQYSGNTIYF. CDR3 DNA: TGTGCCAGCAGTGAATTGCAGTACTCTGGAAACACCATATATTTT. This chain joins TRBV2 and TRBJ1-3; D is unclear. CDR1 SNHLY and CDR2 FYNNEI come from the germline V gene. Deletions cut 2 bases from V and 0 bases from J, with 8 bases between. The CDR3 has 15 amino acids.

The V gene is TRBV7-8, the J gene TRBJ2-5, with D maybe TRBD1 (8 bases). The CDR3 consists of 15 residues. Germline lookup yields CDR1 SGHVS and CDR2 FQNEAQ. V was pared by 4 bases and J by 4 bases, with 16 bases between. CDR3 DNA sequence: TGTGCCAGCAGCTCACGACAGGGGAGGGGAGAGACCCAGTACTTC. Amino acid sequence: CASSSRQGRGETQYF.

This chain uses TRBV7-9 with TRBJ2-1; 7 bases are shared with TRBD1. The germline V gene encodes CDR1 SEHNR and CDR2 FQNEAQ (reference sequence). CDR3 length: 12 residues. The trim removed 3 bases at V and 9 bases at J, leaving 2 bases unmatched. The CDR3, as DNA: TGTGCCAGCAGCTTGGGGACAGCTGAGCAGTTCTTC. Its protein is CASSLGTAEQFF.

The CDR3 spells CASSQEGLAGGDTQYF. For the CDR3, the DNA is TGTGCCAGCAGCCAAGAGGGACTAGCGGGAGGAGATACGCAGTATTTT. The chain employs TRBV4-2 and TRBJ2-3, with 15 bases lining up with TRBD2. This CDR3 has 16 residues. Trimming removed 0 bases from V and 5 bases from J; junction bases left unmatched: 0. Germline loops: CDR1 LGHNA, CDR2 YNFKEQ.

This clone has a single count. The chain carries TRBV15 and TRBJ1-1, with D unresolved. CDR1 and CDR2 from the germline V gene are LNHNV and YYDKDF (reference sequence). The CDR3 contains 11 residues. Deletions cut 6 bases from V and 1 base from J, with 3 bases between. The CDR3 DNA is TGTGCCACCAGTCAGAACACTGAAGCTTTCTTT. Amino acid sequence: CATSQNTEAFF.

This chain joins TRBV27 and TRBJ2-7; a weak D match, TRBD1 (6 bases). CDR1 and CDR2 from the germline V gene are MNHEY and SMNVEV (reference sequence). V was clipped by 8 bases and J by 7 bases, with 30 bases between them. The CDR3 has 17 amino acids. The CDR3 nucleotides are TGTGCCAGCGGTCCAATATCATTTGGGGGCCCCGGGATGGAGCAGTACTTC. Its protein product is CASGPISFGGPGMEQYF.

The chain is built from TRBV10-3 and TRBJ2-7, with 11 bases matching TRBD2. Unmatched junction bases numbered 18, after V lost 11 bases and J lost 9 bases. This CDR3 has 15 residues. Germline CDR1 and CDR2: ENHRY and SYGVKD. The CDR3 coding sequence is TGTGCCGTAGCCCCCAGTGGTCTAGCGGGAGGAGTGCAGTACTTC. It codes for CAVAPSGLAGGVQYF.

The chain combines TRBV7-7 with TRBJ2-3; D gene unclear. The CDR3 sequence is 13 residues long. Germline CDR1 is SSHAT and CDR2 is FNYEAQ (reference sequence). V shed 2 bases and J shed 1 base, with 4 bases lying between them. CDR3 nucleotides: TGTGCCAGCAGCTTAATCGGCACAGATACGCAGTATTTT. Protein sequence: CASSLIGTDTQYF.

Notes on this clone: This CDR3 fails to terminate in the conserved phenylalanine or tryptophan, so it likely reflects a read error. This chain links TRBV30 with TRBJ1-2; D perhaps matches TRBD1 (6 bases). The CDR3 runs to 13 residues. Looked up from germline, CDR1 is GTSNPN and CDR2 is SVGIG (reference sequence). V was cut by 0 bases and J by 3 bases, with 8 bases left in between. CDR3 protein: CAWSVTGYYGYTL. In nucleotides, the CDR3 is TGTGCCTGGAGTGTCACAGGGTACTATGGCTACACCCTC.

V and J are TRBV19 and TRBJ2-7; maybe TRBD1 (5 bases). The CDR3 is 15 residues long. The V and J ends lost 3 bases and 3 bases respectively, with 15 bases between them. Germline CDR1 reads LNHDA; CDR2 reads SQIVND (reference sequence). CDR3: CASSMPLGQLYEQYF. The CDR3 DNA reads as TGTGCCAGTAGTATGCCGCTGGGGCAGCTCTACGAGCAGTACTTC.

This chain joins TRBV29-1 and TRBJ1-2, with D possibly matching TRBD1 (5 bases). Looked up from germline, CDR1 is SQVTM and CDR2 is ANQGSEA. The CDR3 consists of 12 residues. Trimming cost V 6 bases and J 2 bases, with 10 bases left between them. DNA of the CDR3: TGCAGCGTGTCCGACAGAAACTATGGCTACACCTTC. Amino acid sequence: CSVSDRNYGYTF.

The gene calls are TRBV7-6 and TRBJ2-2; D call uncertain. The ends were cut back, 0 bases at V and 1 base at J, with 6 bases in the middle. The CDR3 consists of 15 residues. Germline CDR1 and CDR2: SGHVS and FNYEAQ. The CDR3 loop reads CASSLAAENTGELFF. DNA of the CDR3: TGTGCCAGCAGCTTAGCAGCCGAGAACACCGGGGAGCTGTTTTTT.

The CDR3 sequence: CASSGRDRLIWDTEAFF. The CDR3 DNA reads as TGTGCCAGCAGCGGACGGGACAGGCTTATCTGGGACACTGAAGCTTTCTTT. The rearrangement joins TRBV9 to TRBJ1-1, with 8 bases lining up with TRBD1. The CDR3 length is 17 residues. Germline trimming cut 3 bases from V and 3 bases from J; bases unmatched to any gene: 13. Germline loops: CDR1 SGDLS, CDR2 YYNGEE.

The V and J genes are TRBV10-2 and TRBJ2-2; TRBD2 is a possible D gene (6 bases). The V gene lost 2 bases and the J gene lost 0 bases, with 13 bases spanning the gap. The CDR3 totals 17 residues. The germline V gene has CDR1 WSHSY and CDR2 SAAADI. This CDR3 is CASSEDGGMANTGELFF. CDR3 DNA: TGCGCCAGCAGTGAGGATGGCGGGATGGCGAACACCGGGGAGCTGTTTTTT.

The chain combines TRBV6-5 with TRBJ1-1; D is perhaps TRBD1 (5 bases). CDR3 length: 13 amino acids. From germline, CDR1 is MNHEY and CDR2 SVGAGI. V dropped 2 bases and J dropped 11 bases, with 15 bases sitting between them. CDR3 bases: TGTGCCAGCAGTTACACAGAGGCGGGGCCCGCTTTCTTT. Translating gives CASSYTEAGPAFF.

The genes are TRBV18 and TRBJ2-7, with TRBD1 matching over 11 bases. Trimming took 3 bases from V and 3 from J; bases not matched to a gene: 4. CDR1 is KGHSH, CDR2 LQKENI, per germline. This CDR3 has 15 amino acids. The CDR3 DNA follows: TGTGCCAGCTCACCGCCGGGACAGGGGGGCTACGAGCAGTACTTC. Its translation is CASSPPGQGGYEQYF.

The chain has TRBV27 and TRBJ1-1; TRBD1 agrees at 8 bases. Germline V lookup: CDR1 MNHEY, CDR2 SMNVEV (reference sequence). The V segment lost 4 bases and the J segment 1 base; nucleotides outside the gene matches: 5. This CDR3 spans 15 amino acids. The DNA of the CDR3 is TGTGCCAGCAGTTCCCCAGGGGGCGAGAACACTGAAGCTTTCTTT. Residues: CASSSPGGENTEAFF.

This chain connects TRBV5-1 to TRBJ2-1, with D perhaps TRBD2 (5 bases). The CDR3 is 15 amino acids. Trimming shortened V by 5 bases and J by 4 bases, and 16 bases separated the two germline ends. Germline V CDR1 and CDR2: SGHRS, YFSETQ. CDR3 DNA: TGCGCCAGCAGACTTGGACTGGCAGATTACAATGAGCAGTTCTTC. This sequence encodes CASRLGLADYNEQFF.

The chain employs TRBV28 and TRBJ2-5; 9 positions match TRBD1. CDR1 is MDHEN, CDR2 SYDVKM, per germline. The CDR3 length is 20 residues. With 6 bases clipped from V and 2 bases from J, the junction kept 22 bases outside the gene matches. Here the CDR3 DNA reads TGTGCCAGCAGCCGACCCGGGGGGACAGGGTTCAGGACTAAGCAAGAGACCCAGTACTTC. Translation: CASSRPGGTGFRTKQETQYF.

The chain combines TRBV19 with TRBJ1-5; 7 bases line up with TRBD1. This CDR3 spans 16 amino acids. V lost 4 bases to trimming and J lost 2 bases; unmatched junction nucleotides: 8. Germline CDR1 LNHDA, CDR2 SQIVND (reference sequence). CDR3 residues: CASSTGTVWGNQPQHF. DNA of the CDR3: TGTGCCAGTAGTACGGGGACAGTTTGGGGCAATCAGCCCCAGCATTTT.

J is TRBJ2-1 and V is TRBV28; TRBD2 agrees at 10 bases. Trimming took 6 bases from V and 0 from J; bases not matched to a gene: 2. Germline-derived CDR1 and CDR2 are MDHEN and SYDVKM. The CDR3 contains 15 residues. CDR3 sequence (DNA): TGTGCCAGCAGCCCTAGCGGGAGCTCCTACAATGAGCAGTTCTTC. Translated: CASSPSGSSYNEQFF.